The entry below describes one T cell receptor gamma chain. Its antigen remains unknown. The data belong to a study of human gamma delta and Vdelta1 T cells. TCRdb re-called the PCR reads via CATT. Of some 8,500 gamma-chain clones listed, 45% to 55% are singletons. This CDR3 region has 16 residues. V gave up 0 bases and J gave up 1 base; unmatched junction bases: 5. Looked up from germline, CDR1 is VTNTFY and CDR2 is YDVSTARD (reference sequence). This TCR was recovered from a human donor in good health. This rearrangement joins TRGV3 to TRGJP2. Sequencing was performed on Vdelta1 gamma-delta T cells from blood grown in culture (DOT cells). CDR3 region: CATWDRHRSSDWIKTF. DNA for the CDR3: TGTGCCACCTGGGACAGGCATCGTAGTAGTGATTGGATCAAGACGTTT.